One and the same sample provided the 13 T cell receptor beta chains below, sequenced in a study of T cell responses to AZD1222 COVID-19 vaccine. Repertoires were generated with immunoSEQ multiplex PCR, while TCRdb's copy carries only in-frame clones and drops some. The sample carries 130,000 or so clones, approximately 94% recorded once. This specimen consisted of peripheral blood, obtained on day 0 of AZD1222 vaccination. The receptors were sampled from an adult in good health.

The rearrangement links TRBV5-1 to TRBJ2-1; 10 bases line up with TRBD2. The CDR3 has 16 residues. Germline CDR1 is SGHRS and CDR2 is YFSETQ. The junction had 2 bases not matched to a gene; V was cut back by 0 bases and J by 2 bases. The CDR3 DNA reads TGCGCCAGCAGCTTGGTAGCGGGAGGTACCTACAATGAGCAGTTCTTC. It yields the protein CASSLVAGGTYNEQFF.

The CDR3 protein is CASSPQAGQPKNIQYF. The CDR3 DNA reads as TGTGCCAGTAGCCCCCAGGCAGGGCAACCCAAAAACATTCAGTACTTC. The rearrangement links TRBV19 to TRBJ2-4; TRBD1 is a possible D gene (5 bases). The germline gives CDR1 LNHDA, CDR2 SQIVND (reference sequence). The ends were cut back, 6 bases at V and 2 bases at J, with 17 bases in the middle. The CDR3 extends over 16 amino acids.

The rearrangement joins TRBV7-3 to TRBJ1-2, with 7 bases identical to TRBD1. Germline CDR1 SGHTA, CDR2 FQGTGA. Unmatched junction bases numbered 8, after V lost 5 bases and J lost 8 bases. The CDR3 extends over 13 amino acids. CDR3 protein: CASSLVQGEGYTF. The CDR3 coding sequence is TGTGCCAGCAGCCTCGTTCAGGGGGAGGGCTACACCTTC.

V and J are TRBV28 and TRBJ1-5; 8 bases match TRBD1. V trimming: 7 bases; J trimming: 7 bases; junction bases outside the gene matches: 9. Germline V gene lookup returns CDR1 MDHEN and CDR2 SYDVKM. The CDR3 has 14 residues. This chain's CDR3 is CASTNSGGGQPQHF. DNA for the CDR3: TGTGCCAGCACCAATTCAGGGGGCGGCCAGCCCCAGCATTTT.

The J gene is TRBJ2-1, the V gene TRBV28; TRBD2 aligns across 15 bases. V shed 5 bases and J 0 bases; nucleotides not matched to a gene: 5. Germline lookup yields CDR1 MDHEN and CDR2 SYDVKM. The CDR3 runs to 18 residues. The CDR3 DNA sequence: TGTGCCAGCAGTCAGGGACTAGCGGGAGGACTCTCCTACAATGAGCAGTTCTTC. Its translation: CASSQGLAGGLSYNEQFF.

This sequence joins TRBV2 and TRBJ2-3; D not certain. The ends were cut back, 3 bases at V and 0 bases at J, with 7 bases in the middle. Germline CDR1 reads SNHLY; CDR2 reads FYNNEI. The CDR3 sequence is 14 residues long. The CDR3 DNA follows: TGTGCCAGCAGTGATTCCGTGAGCACAGATACGCAGTATTTT. Protein: CASSDSVSTDTQYF.

V usage is TRBV19 and J usage is TRBJ1-5; 8 nucleotides match TRBD1. The CDR3 length is 15 residues. CDR1 LNHDA and CDR2 SQIVND come from the germline V gene (reference sequence). The V gene end was trimmed by 5 bases and the J gene end by 5 bases; junction bases not matched to a gene: 8. CDR3 protein: CASSREDRAYQPQHF. CDR3 bases: TGTGCCAGTAGTCGCGAGGACAGGGCCTATCAGCCCCAGCATTTT.

The chain links TRBV5-1 to TRBJ2-5, with TRBD2 matching 14 bases. CDR3 length: 13 residues. V gave up 4 bases and J gave up 14 bases; unmatched junction bases: 7. The V gene's germline CDR1 is SGHRS and CDR2 YFSETQ. DNA of the CDR3: TGCGCCAGCAGCGGGGGGACTAGCGGGAGTTCCTACTTC. Residues: CASSGGTSGSSYF.

This rearrangement joins TRBV24-1 to TRBJ2-7; 10 bases line up with TRBD2. CDR1 and CDR2 (germline): KGHDR, SFDVKD. After removal of 4 bases from V and 5 bases from J, the junction contained 10 bases not matched to a gene. This CDR3 spans 16 amino acids. The CDR3 here is CATSDHLSGRDHEQYF. The CDR3, as DNA: TGTGCCACCAGTGACCACCTAAGCGGGAGGGACCACGAGCAGTACTTC.

V is TRBV7-2 and J is TRBJ1-3, with D maybe TRBD1 (6 bases). The CDR3 is made up of 14 amino acids. V was clipped by 4 bases and J by 2 bases, with 9 bases between them. CDR1 SGHTA and CDR2 FQGNSA come from the germline V gene. In nucleotides, the CDR3 is TGTGCCAGCAGCTCCGGACAGCCTGGAAACACCATATATTTT. Amino acid sequence: CASSSGQPGNTIYF.

The CDR3 sequence is CASSLGGFSGYTF. CDR3 nucleotide sequence: TGTGCCAGCAGCCTAGGGGGATTTTCTGGCTACACCTTC. V usage is TRBV27 and J usage is TRBJ1-2, with D possibly TRBD1 on 6 matching bases. Germline CDR1 is MNHEY and CDR2 is SMNVEV (reference sequence). The CDR3 runs to 13 residues. Trimming left V 6 bases short and J 7 bases short, with 15 bases between.

The gene calls are TRBV4-3 and TRBJ1-2; 7 positions match TRBD1. The CDR3 is 16 residues long. Germline V gives CDR1 LGHNA, CDR2 YSLEER. J gave up 5 bases and V 0 bases, and 9 bases lay outside the gene matches. CDR3 sequence: CASSQDRAGGVYGYTF. In DNA form, the CDR3 reads TGCGCCAGCAGCCAAGATAGGGCAGGGGGTGTTTATGGCTACACCTTC.

This clone was found many times. V gene TRBV2 combines with J gene TRBJ1-6; 7 bases align to TRBD1. J lost 2 bases, V lost 3 bases, and 7 bases had no gene match. The CDR3 totals 17 residues. Germline CDR1 SNHLY, CDR2 FYNNEI. The CDR3 DNA reads TGTGCCAGCAGTGATCCGGGACAGAATCCCTATAATTCACCCCTCCACTTT. Its translation: CASSDPGQNPYNSPLHF.